The 15 T cell receptor beta chains given below trace back to one sample, sequenced in a study of blood T cell repertoires in COVID-19. Measured with immunoSEQ multiplex PCR; TCRdb has only the in-frame clones, and not every one. The table has some 200,000 clones, 80% to 90% seen once. The sample comprised PBMCs or T cells enriched from blood (not recorded which). These receptors all stem from a woman aged 45-59 years who had been exposed to COVID-19.

This chain joins TRBV7-9 and TRBJ1-1, with 9 bases that match TRBD1. From germline, CDR1 is SEHNR and CDR2 FQNEAQ (reference sequence). The V and J ends lost 1 base and 11 bases, in that order; junction bases with no gene match: 2. This CDR3 is built from 12 residues. This CDR3 is CASSLEQGAAFF. The CDR3 DNA is TGTGCCAGCAGCTTAGAACAGGGGGCGGCTTTCTTT. The variable domain in full, completed from reference TRBV7-9 and TRBJ1-1, reads DTGVSQNPRHKITKRGQNVTFRCDPISEHNRLYWYRQTLGQGPEFLTYFQNEAQLEKSRLLSDRFSAERPKGSFSTLEIQRTEQGDSAMYLCASSLEQGAAFFGQGTRLTVV.

The chain employs TRBV30 and TRBJ1-4, with D unresolved. Trimming took off 0 bases at V and 3 bases at J, with 11 bases between the two ends. CDR1 is GTSNPN, CDR2 SVGIG, per germline (reference sequence). The CDR3 totals 15 residues. CDR3 in amino acids: CAWSVPGRANEKLFF. The CDR3 bases are TGTGCCTGGAGTGTACCTGGGAGGGCTAATGAAAAACTGTTTTTT.

This clone was picked up a small number of times. The chain uses TRBV5-6 and TRBJ2-5; 10 nucleotides match TRBD2. This CDR3 comprises 14 residues. CDR1 is SGHDT and CDR2 is YYEEEE in the germline V gene. Trimming took 4 bases from V and 5 from J; bases not matched to a gene: 5. The CDR3 region has the DNA TGTGCCAGCAGCGAAAGCGGGGGGGTGGAGACCCAGTACTTC. Translating gives CASSESGGVETQYF.

This chain uses TRBV7-8 with TRBJ1-1; the D gene is possibly TRBD1 (6 bases). V lost 2 bases and J 7 bases, leaving 17 bases between the germline ends. This CDR3 contains 15 residues. Germline CDR1 and CDR2: SGHVS and FQNEAQ. The CDR3 loop is CASSLRQGPAYEAFF. CDR3 sequence (DNA): TGTGCCAGCAGCTTAAGGCAGGGGCCCGCCTATGAAGCTTTCTTT.

The V and J genes are TRBV5-1 and TRBJ2-3, with 10 bases fitting TRBD2. The CDR3 consists of 15 residues. CDR1 and CDR2 from the germline V gene are SGHRS and YFSETQ. The V gene end was trimmed by 4 bases and the J gene end by 4 bases; junction bases not matched to a gene: 6. For the CDR3, the DNA is TGCGCCAGCAGCCAGGAGCGGGGGGGCCCAGATACGCAGTATTTT. The encoded protein is CASSQERGGPDTQYF.

The chain combines TRBV10-1 with TRBJ2-1; tentative D call: TRBD2 (6 bases). V lost 5 bases to trimming and J lost 5 bases, with 10 bases between them. Germline V lookup: CDR1 WNHNN, CDR2 SYGVQD (reference sequence). The CDR3 is 13 amino acids. CDR3 residues: CASSRELNNEQFF. As DNA, the CDR3 is TGCGCCAGCAGTCGGGAGCTAAACAATGAGCAGTTCTTC.

The chain couples TRBV3-1 (or the pseudogene TRBV3-2) to TRBJ2-3, with a possible D match to TRBD2 (6 bases). Trimming shortened V by 3 bases and J by 11 bases, and 24 bases separated the two germline ends. The length of the CDR3 is 16 residues. CDR1 and CDR2 from the germline V gene are LGHDT and YNNKEL (reference sequence). The CDR3 sequence: CASSHSPGLTPLRQYF. DNA for the CDR3: TGTGCCAGCAGCCACTCGCCGGGACTCACCCCCTTAAGGCAGTATTTT.

This clone was observed a single time. This chain uses TRBV5-5 with TRBJ1-1, with 8 bases matching TRBD1. V gave up 2 bases and J gave up 0 bases; unmatched junction bases: 9. Per the germline V gene, CDR1 is SGHKS and CDR2 is YYEKEE (reference sequence). The CDR3 sequence is 17 residues long. The CDR3 DNA reads as TGTGCCAGCAGCTTATTGACAGGGGAGGTGATGAACACTGAAGCTTTCTTT. This codes for CASSLLTGEVMNTEAFF.

V and J are TRBV19 and TRBJ2-1, with D possibly being TRBD2 (5 bases). Germline-derived CDR1 and CDR2 are LNHDA and SQIVND (reference sequence). Trimming cost V 3 bases and J 10 bases, with 16 bases left between them. The CDR3 contains 14 residues. The CDR3 spells CASSIQLGLGEQFF. CDR3 DNA: TGTGCCAGTAGTATTCAACTAGGCTTAGGCGAGCAGTTCTTC.

CDR3 amino acids: CSVDSGRELGYTF. For the CDR3, the DNA is TGCAGCGTTGACTCCGGTAGGGAGCTTGGCTACACCTTC. The chain joins TRBV29-1 to TRBJ1-2, with D unclear. Trimming took 3 bases from V and 7 from J, leaving 15 bases between them. The CDR3 is 13 residues long. Germline CDR1 and CDR2: SQVTM and ANQGSEA.

This chain connects TRBV7-2 to TRBJ1-3, with no clear D. Germline CDR1 is SGHTA and CDR2 is FQGNSA. V was shortened by 1 base and J by 3 bases, with 10 bases between the two germline ends. The length of the CDR3 is 15 residues. In DNA, the CDR3 is TGTGCCAGCAGCTTAGAAACGGGATTTGGAAACACCATATATTTT. Its protein is CASSLETGFGNTIYF.

This chain joins TRBV18 and TRBJ1-2; 10 bases fit TRBD1. CDR3 length equals 14 residues. The germline CDR1 and CDR2 sequences are KGHSH and LQKENI. J lost 7 bases, V lost 9 bases, and 11 bases had no gene match. In DNA form, the CDR3 reads TGTGCCAGTTCCCCCGGACAGGGGGAATTTGGCTACACCTTC. Residues: CASSPGQGEFGYTF.

This clone was seen more than once but under ten times. This rearrangement joins TRBV9 to TRBJ1-3; D not resolved. The germline gives CDR1 SGDLS, CDR2 YYNGEE. The V end lost 4 bases, the J end lost 2 bases, and 13 bases lay between the germline ends. The CDR3 contains 15 residues. The CDR3 here is CASSLRGGPGNTIYF. The CDR3 DNA reads as TGTGCCAGCAGCCTACGAGGCGGTCCTGGAAACACCATATATTTT.

Of note for this clone: A clone one base away is much larger, so this may be a read error. Other DNA variants within this sample encode the same CDR3. The chain joins TRBV7-3 to TRBJ1-3; D ambiguous. Trimming stripped 5 bases from V and 4 bases from J, with 9 bases between. Germline-derived CDR1 and CDR2 are SGHTA and FQGTGA. CDR3 size: 13 residues. The CDR3 loop is CASSPSGGNTIYF. The CDR3 nucleotides read TGTGCCAGCAGCCCCTCGGGAGGAAACACCATATATTTT.

This clone was counted between two and nine times. The chain is built from TRBV29-1 and TRBJ1-2; D gene ambiguous. Germline V gene data show CDR1 as SQVTM and CDR2 as ANQGSEA. This CDR3 spans 13 amino acids. V was cut by 6 bases and J by 5 bases, with 16 bases left in between. This CDR3 reads CSVPRGPGYGYTF. DNA for the CDR3: TGCAGCGTCCCCCGGGGTCCCGGGTATGGCTACACCTTC.